The 14 T cell receptor beta chains in this list originate from one sample, sequenced in a study of shared clonotypes between healthy human individuals. Only in-frame clones appear in the TCRdb table, and some are missing; sequencing was by immunoSEQ multiplex PCR. The data contain 2 million to 2.5 million clones, about 94% of them singletons. Specimen: naive CD4+ T cells sorted from blood. Subset given: CD45RA+ positively selected. The receptors shown here come from a man aged 18 to 29 in good health.

This rearrangement joins TRBV9 to TRBJ2-1; a weak D match, TRBD2 (6 bases). Per the germline V gene, CDR1 is SGDLS and CDR2 is YYNGEE. The CDR3 totals 15 residues. V lost 0 bases and J lost 6, with 13 bases in between. The CDR3 reads CASSVVSLASNEQFF. In DNA, the CDR3 is TGTGCCAGCAGCGTAGTTTCCCTAGCGAGCAATGAGCAGTTCTTC.

The chain joins TRBV18 to TRBJ2-5; D might be TRBD1 (5 bases). The germline V and J ends were trimmed by 0 bases and 5 bases, with 13 bases remaining between them. Germline V gene sequence: CDR1 KGHSH, CDR2 LQKENI. This CDR3 is built from 15 residues. The DNA for the CDR3 is TGTGCCAGCTCACCACCGGGGCGGTCTGAGGAGACCCAGTACTTC. Its translation is CASSPPGRSEETQYF.

The chain recombines TRBV5-1 with TRBJ2-3, with D possibly TRBD2 on 6 matching bases. V lost 2 bases to trimming and J lost 3 bases, with 13 bases between them. CDR1 SGHRS and CDR2 YFSETQ come from the germline V gene. The CDR3 has 15 amino acids. This chain's CDR3 is CASSLDLALTDTQYF. The CDR3 DNA reads TGCGCCAGCAGCTTAGACCTAGCGTTGACAGATACGCAGTATTTT.

The chain has TRBV5-1 and TRBJ2-1, with D perhaps TRBD2 (5 bases). Germline V lookup: CDR1 SGHRS, CDR2 YFSETQ. V shed 7 bases and J shed 2 bases, with 16 bases lying between them. This CDR3 region has 15 residues. For the CDR3, the DNA is TGCGCCAGCTCATACGGGGAACGGGCCTACAATGAGCAGTTCTTC. It specifies CASSYGERAYNEQFF.

The chain has TRBV7-2 and TRBJ2-5; TRBD1 or TRBD2 may be the D gene (6 bases each). The V and J ends lost 5 bases and 2 bases respectively, with 15 bases between them. This CDR3 is built from 15 residues. The germline gives CDR1 SGHTA, CDR2 FQGNSA. In DNA, the CDR3 is TGTGCCAGCAGCACCCAGGGGACTGGACAAGAGACCCAGTACTTC. It yields the protein CASSTQGTGQETQYF.

This clone was recorded a few times. The chain is built from TRBV6-1 and TRBJ1-2; TRBD1 might be the D (5 bases). The V end was cut by 7 bases, the J end by 12 bases, with 18 bases between. The length of the CDR3 is 12 residues. Looked up from germline, CDR1 is MNHNS and CDR2 is SASEGT. The CDR3 region has the DNA TGTGCCAGCACCAGAAGGCCAGGGACGGACACCTTC. The encoded protein is CASTRRPGTDTF.

V usage is TRBV4-1 and J usage is TRBJ1-1, with a tentative D call TRBD1 (6 bases). CDR1 and CDR2 from the germline V gene are MGHRA and YSYEKL. V was clipped by 2 bases and J by 6 bases, with 19 bases between them. The CDR3 runs to 16 residues. CDR3 sequence: CASSQQPGQPPPEAFF. Written as DNA, the CDR3 is TGCGCCAGCAGCCAACAACCGGGACAACCACCCCCTGAAGCTTTCTTT.

Concerning this clone: Different DNA sequences within this sample yield the same CDR3. The chain couples TRBV7-8 to TRBJ1-5; no reliable D call. CDR1 and CDR2 from the germline V gene are SGHVS and FQNEAQ. Trimming stripped 3 bases from V and 2 bases from J, with 2 bases between. The CDR3 is 12 residues long. The CDR3 sequence is CASSLGNQPQHF. The CDR3 DNA reads TGTGCCAGCAGCTTGGGCAATCAGCCCCAGCATTTT.

J is TRBJ2-2 and V is TRBV6-5; 11 bases align to TRBD2. In germline, CDR1 is MNHEY, CDR2 SVGAGI. Germline trimming cut 6 bases from V and 5 bases from J; bases unmatched to any gene: 5. The length of the CDR3 is 15 residues. In nucleotides, the CDR3 is TGTGCCAGCAGCGCCCCTAGCGGGAGGACCGGGGAGCTGTTTTTT. Encoded protein: CASSAPSGRTGELFF.

This sequence joins TRBV6-6 and TRBJ1-1; D unresolved. The CDR3 is made up of 13 amino acids. CDR1 MNHNY and CDR2 SVGAGI come from the germline V gene (reference sequence). V was cut by 0 bases and J by 6 bases, with 8 bases left in between. CDR3 sequence reads: CASSYSTTAEAFF. The CDR3 DNA reads TGTGCCAGCAGTTACTCGACAACGGCTGAAGCTTTCTTT.

CDR3 in amino acids: CASSRGQGTGVTEAFF. The CDR3, as DNA: TGTGCCAGCAGCCGGGGACAGGGGACTGGGGTCACTGAAGCTTTCTTT. The chain recombines TRBV7-9 with TRBJ1-1; 10 bases are a match to TRBD1. Germline V gives CDR1 SEHNR, CDR2 FQNEAQ (reference sequence). The CDR3 length is 16 residues. Trimming cost V 5 bases and J 4 bases; bases outside gene matches: 10.

This chain links TRBV7-9 with TRBJ1-3; D is undetermined. The CDR3 has 16 residues. Germline V gene sequence: CDR1 SEHNR, CDR2 FQNEAQ (reference sequence). Trimming cost V 5 bases and J 4 bases, with 18 bases left between them. The CDR3 DNA is TGTGCCAGCAGCCCTAGAGTACTAGCGGGAGGAAACACCATATATTTT. Protein: CASSPRVLAGGNTIYF.

The CDR3 is CASSSGAFTF. CDR3 coding DNA: TGTGCCAGCAGCTCGGGGGCGTTCACCTTC. V and J are TRBV28 and TRBJ1-2; D may be TRBD1 (6 bases). V shed 6 bases and J shed 13 bases, with 12 bases lying between them. Germline V gives CDR1 MDHEN, CDR2 SYDVKM. The CDR3 contains 10 residues.

This chain connects TRBV7-2 to TRBJ2-7; D not certain. Trimming stripped 1 base from V and 6 bases from J, with 7 bases between. Germline lookup yields CDR1 SGHTA and CDR2 FQGNSA. The CDR3 extends over 12 amino acids. CDR3 sequence (DNA): TGTGCCAGCAGCTTAGAGGGTGGCGAGCAGTACTTC. Protein product: CASSLEGGEQYF.